The clone carrying this TCR beta chain was seen many times. Antigen specificity is unknown. This CDR3 spans 17 amino acids. V shed 5 bases, J shed 1 base, and the junction held 12 bases outside the gene matches. CDR1 is SGHAT, CDR2 FQDESV, per germline (reference sequence). RNA transcripts served as template for amplifying TCR beta CDR3 sequences. First-round RT-PCR relied on HTBI primers, and a second-round multiplex PCR came next. TCRdb reprocessed the multiplex PCR reads with MiXCR, giving one entry per CDR3 protein. The sample shows almost 400,000 distinct CDR3 sequences, about 17% of them seen only once. This sample is part of a study of Graves' ophthalmopathy and Graves' hyperthyroidism. Ophthalmopathy was moderately-to-severely active, CAS at least 3, NOSPECS at least 4, lasting under 3 months. Fresh peripheral blood (around 9.7 ml) yielded the PBMCs. Whole-study findings and limits: Appearing in blood as well were most expanded thyroid clonotypes above 0.001 frequency.

This sequence joins TRBV11-1 and TRBJ1-1; 8 nucleotides align to TRBD1. The clonotype comes from a young woman with Graves' ophthalmopathy. The sequenced material came from peripheral blood. The CDR3 loop is CASSGPADDRGNTEAFF. The CDR3 bases are TGTGCCAGCAGCGGGCCCGCCGACGACAGGGGGAACACTGAAGCTTTCTTT.